This T cell receptor beta chain originates from a study of T cell repertoires in cytomegalovirus infection (dated by TCRdb to between 2018 and 2020). In terms of the full investigation: Donor HLA type was relevant to the analysis, as public TCR beta signatures indicated carriage of CMV infection together with the matching HLA type.

Sequencing was carried out with an Illumina HiSeq 1500. TCRdb applied fastp at Q25 and MiXCR to the public reads, then kept only in-frame beta chains. Each entry is one CDR3 protein sequence, shown with its most common DNA and genes. Here the sample has about 740,000 distinct CDR3 sequences; roughly a third occur a single time. The top ten constitute 2.5% to 3% of the sample. This clonotype has only a few counts. It has no known antigen specificity. No base qualities exist here, and no much larger clone lies one base off it. What the authors observed across the whole study: The ex vivo response was dominated by HLA-C-restricted CMV-specific TCR beta clonotypes, and the single most frequent clonotype in two of eight donors was supplied by these HLA-C-restricted clonotypes. In both this cohort and an independent roughly 330-donor cohort, the cumulative frequency of public TCR beta family members distinguished carriers of CMV infection plus the relevant HLA type.

The sequenced material came from PBMCs. The receptor was isolated from a human donor in good health (CMV status not recorded). Some clones in this sample may be carry-over from other donors' samples.

The CDR3 region has the sequence CASSEGQHTEAFF. The nucleotide sequence is given as TGCGCCAGCAGTGAAGGACAGCACACTGAAGCTTTCTTT. The sequence joins TRBV10-1 to TRBJ1-1; TRBD1 is possibly the D segment (6 matching bases). CDR1 WNHNN and CDR2 SYGVQD were looked up in the germline V gene (reference sequence). V and J lose 3 bases and 3 bases, and a span of 8 bases separates them. The CDR3 goes from the cysteine to the phenylalanine over 13 residues. Kept here is only the CDR3 DNA, which spans 39 bases and is read in frame from base 1.